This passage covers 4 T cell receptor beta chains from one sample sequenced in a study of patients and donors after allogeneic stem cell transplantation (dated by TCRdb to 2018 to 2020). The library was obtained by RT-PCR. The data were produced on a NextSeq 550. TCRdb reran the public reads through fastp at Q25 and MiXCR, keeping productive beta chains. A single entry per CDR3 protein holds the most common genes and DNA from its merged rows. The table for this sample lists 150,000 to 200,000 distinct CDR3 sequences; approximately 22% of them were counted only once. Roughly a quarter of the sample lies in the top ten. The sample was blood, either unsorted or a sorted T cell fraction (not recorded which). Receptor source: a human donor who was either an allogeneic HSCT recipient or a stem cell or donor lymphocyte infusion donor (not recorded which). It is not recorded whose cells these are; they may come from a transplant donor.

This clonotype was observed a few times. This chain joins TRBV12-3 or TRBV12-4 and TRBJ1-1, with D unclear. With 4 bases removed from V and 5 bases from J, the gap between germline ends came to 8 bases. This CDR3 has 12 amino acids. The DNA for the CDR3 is TGTGCCAGCAGTTCGGGGAGGACTGAAGCTTTCTTT. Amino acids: CASSSGRTEAFF.

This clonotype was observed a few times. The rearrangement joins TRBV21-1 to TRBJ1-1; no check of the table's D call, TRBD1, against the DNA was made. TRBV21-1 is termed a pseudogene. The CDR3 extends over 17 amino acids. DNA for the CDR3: TGTGCCAGCAGCCCCACTACCCTAGGACAGGGCCGCACTGAAGCTTTCTTT. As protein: CASSPTTLGQGRTEAFF.

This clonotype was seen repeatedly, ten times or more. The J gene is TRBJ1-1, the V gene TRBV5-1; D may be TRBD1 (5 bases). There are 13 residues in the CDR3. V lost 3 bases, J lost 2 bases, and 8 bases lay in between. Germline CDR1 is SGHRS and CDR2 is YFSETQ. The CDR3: CASSWRGNTEAFF. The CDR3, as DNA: TGCGCCAGCAGCTGGAGGGGAAACACTGAAGCTTTCTTT.

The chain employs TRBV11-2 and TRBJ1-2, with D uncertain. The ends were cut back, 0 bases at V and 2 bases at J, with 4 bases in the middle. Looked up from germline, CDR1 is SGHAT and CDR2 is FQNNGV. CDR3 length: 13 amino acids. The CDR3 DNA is TGTGCCAGCAGCTTAGATGTGAACTATGGCTACACCTTC. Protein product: CASSLDVNYGYTF.